Presented here are 9 T cell receptor beta chains from one specimen sequenced in a study of MAIT cells during Salmonella Paratyphi A infection. Their specific antigens are unknown. As to time point: before S. Paratyphi A challenge (baseline). Valpha7.2+ CD161+ T cells were sorted by flow cytometry as MAIT cells. Via MiXCR, TCRdb re-called the 5' RACE reads, giving one row per CDR3 protein. The profile covers 900 to 1,000 distinct CDR3 sequences, with about 25% appearing a single time and roughly 63% taken by the ten largest. The study, taken as a whole, reports: MAIT TRBV usage was oligoclonal, favouring TRBV20 and TRBV6.

Sample: MAIT cells from blood, taken at the first sampling point of the challenge study. These receptors were taken from a person between 18 and 70 years old who was deliberately infected with Salmonella Paratyphi A in a paratyphoid fever challenge study.

By proportion, this clonotype is hyperexpanded. The chain joins TRBV20-1 to TRBJ2-2; D is undetermined. This CDR3 is built from 14 residues. CDR1 is DFQATT, CDR2 SNEGSKA, per germline (reference sequence). Trimming cost V 3 bases and J 1 base, with 9 bases left between them. The CDR3 nucleotides are TGCAGTGCTAGGGATTTTCAGAACACCGGGGAGCTGTTTTTT. Amino acids: CSARDFQNTGELFF.

Only a few counts were recorded for this clonotype. The chain employs TRBV6-2 or TRBV6-3 and TRBJ2-6; no definite D call. V lost 2 bases to trimming and J lost 0 bases, with 2 bases between them. CDR3 length equals 14 residues. Germline values: CDR1 MNHEY, CDR2 SVGEGT. The CDR3 DNA follows: TGTGCCAGCAGTTACAACTCTGGGGCCAACGTCCTGACTTTC. Translation: CASSYNSGANVLTF.

The rearrangement uses TRBV4-2 and TRBJ2-6; no clear D gene. V dropped 0 bases and J dropped 0 bases, with 6 bases sitting between them. Germline CDR1 and CDR2: LGHNA and YNFKEQ. The CDR3 length is 16 residues. The CDR3 bases are TGTGCCAGCAGCCAAGATCTAACCTCTGGGGCCAACGTCCTGACTTTC. This gives the protein CASSQDLTSGANVLTF.

This clonotype rates as medium-sized. The chain couples TRBV6-4 to TRBJ2-3; D is possibly TRBD1 or TRBD2 (5 bases each). CDR3 length: 16 residues. V was trimmed by 6 bases and J by 2 bases, leaving 18 bases between them. Germline V gives CDR1 MRHNA, CDR2 SNTAGT. The DNA of the CDR3 is TGTGCCAGCAGCGATGACTCGGGGCGAACCACAGATACGCAGTATTTT. Translation gives CASSDDSGRTTDTQYF.

The V call is TRBV6-4, the J call TRBJ2-3; 11 nucleotides agree with TRBD2. Germline V gene sequence: CDR1 MRHNA, CDR2 SNTAGT. There are 15 residues in the CDR3. V was clipped by 2 bases and J by 6 bases; unmatched bases: 4. The CDR3 reads CASSDGSSGGDTQYF. Here the CDR3 DNA reads TGTGCCAGCAGTGACGGGTCTAGCGGGGGGGATACGCAGTATTTT.

V is TRBV6-2 or TRBV6-3 and J is TRBJ2-2, with 8 bases identical to TRBD2. V gave up 4 bases and J gave up 6 bases; unmatched junction bases: 7. Germline values: CDR1 MNHEY, CDR2 SVGEGT. This CDR3 is 15 amino acids long. CDR3 residues: CASSFGTSSAGELFF. CDR3 nucleotides: TGTGCCAGCAGTTTCGGGACTAGTTCCGCCGGGGAGCTGTTTTTT.

The chain combines TRBV20-1 with TRBJ1-1; TRBD1 agrees at 7 bases. From germline, CDR1 is DFQATT and CDR2 SNEGSKA (reference sequence). The length of the CDR3 is 15 residues. With V trimmed by 3 bases and J by 0 bases, 7 bases remained unmatched. The CDR3 protein is CSARTPGQMNTEAFF. CDR3 sequence (DNA): TGCAGTGCTAGGACGCCGGGACAGATGAACACTGAAGCTTTCTTT.

This chain links TRBV20-1 with TRBJ2-1; weak D call: TRBD2 (7 bases). Germline V gene data show CDR1 as DFQATT and CDR2 as SNEGSKA (reference sequence). The CDR3 loop spans 16 amino acids. CDR3: CRERGGGREGLNEQFF. The CDR3 DNA is TGCAGGGAGAGAGGAGGGGGGAGGGAGGGCCTCAATGAGCAGTTCTTC.

Points on this clonotype: Possible read error: a much larger clone is one base away. The rearrangement links TRBV20-1 to TRBJ2-7; D might be TRBD2 (6 bases). The CDR3 contains 12 residues. Germline CDR1 and CDR2: DFQATT and SNEGSKA (reference sequence). CDR3 sequence: CSTRAGDTEQYF. CDR3 nucleotide sequence: TGCAGTACTAGAGCGGGTGATACGGAGCAGTACTTC.